A selection of T cell receptor beta chains follows, all from one sample in a study of blood T cell repertoires in COVID-19. Here immunoSEQ multiplex PCR was the method, and the copy in TCRdb shows in-frame clones only, minus some. This sample has 200,000 to 300,000 clones, with more than 80% found just once. The material sequenced was peripheral blood. The receptors here all came from a woman aged 40-49 years with acute or convalescent COVID-19. Each CDR3 is given with its conserved first and last residue. A D gene is named only where the DNA matches it firmly. The size of a clone is reported for some rows only, either as once, few or many, or as a class for expanded clones.

size: .; D: TRBD1; J: TRBJ2-1; V: TRBV2; DNA: TGTGCCAGCGGCGGGACAGGGTCGTCTGAGCAGTTCTTC; CDR3: CASGGTGSSEQFF
size: .; D: .; J: TRBJ1-2; V: TRBV30; DNA: TGTGCCTGGAGAGTCGGGGACTATGGCTACACCTTC; CDR3: CAWRVGDYGYTF
size: .; D: TRBD1; J: TRBJ1-5; V: TRBV6-5; DNA: TGTGCCAGCAGTACCAGGGGGCGCGACCATCAGCCCCAGCATTTT; CDR3: CASSTRGRDHQPQHF
size: .; D: .; J: TRBJ1-5; V: TRBV24-1; DNA: TGTGCCACCAGTGATTACTCGGGGCCCCAGCATTTT; CDR3: CATSDYSGPQHF
size: .; D: TRBD1; J: TRBJ2-3; V: TRBV13; DNA: TGTGCCACCTCAAAGAACAGGGGCCGGACAGATACGCAGTATTTT; CDR3: CATSKNRGRTDTQYF
size: .; D: .; J: TRBJ2-3; V: TRBV5-6; DNA: TGTGCCAGCAGCTTGATGGGGACTAGCACAGATACGCAGTATTTT; CDR3: CASSLMGTSTDTQYF
size: .; D: TRBD1; J: TRBJ2-3; V: TRBV5-1; DNA: TGCGCCAGCAGCTGGGGACAGTTCACAGATACGCAGTATTTT; CDR3: CASSWGQFTDTQYF
size: .; D: .; J: TRBJ1-5; V: TRBV2; DNA: TGTGCCAGCAGTGGAGGACTTAGCAATCAGCCCCAGCATTTT; CDR3: CASSGGLSNQPQHF
size: .; D: TRBD1; J: TRBJ1-2; V: TRBV29-1; DNA: TGCAGCGTCGGGACAGGGGCGAACTATGGCTACACCTTC; CDR3: CSVGTGANYGYTF
size: .; D: TRBD2; J: TRBJ2-1; V: TRBV19; DNA: TGTGCCAGTAGGTTCAATCTAGCGGCTTTGAGCTCCTACAATGAGCAGTTCTTC; CDR3: CASRFNLAALSSYNEQFF
size: once; D: .; J: TRBJ1-1; V: TRBV6-5; DNA: TGTGCCAGCAGTTTCTTTCTGAACACTGAAGCTTTCTTT; CDR3: CASSFFLNTEAFF
size: .; D: .; J: TRBJ2-5; V: TRBV5-1; DNA: TGCGCCAGCAGCTTGGGGGGCCTGGGGGGTGCCCAAGAGACCCAGTACTTC; CDR3: CASSLGGLGGAQETQYF
size: .; D: .; J: TRBJ1-2; V: TRBV2; DNA: TGTGCCAGCGACCCTGGGGAGAATAACTATGGCTACACCTTC; CDR3: CASDPGENNYGYTF
size: .; D: .; J: TRBJ1-1; V: TRBV7-9; DNA: TGTGCCAGCAGCTTACAGTCCTCAGGGACTGAAGCTTTCTTT; CDR3: CASSLQSSGTEAFF
size: .; D: .; J: TRBJ1-3; V: TRBV5-1; DNA: TGCGCCAGCAGCTTGGTGGGTCCGAGGTATGGAAACACCATATATTTT; CDR3: CASSLVGPRYGNTIYF
size: .; D: .; J: TRBJ1-2; V: TRBV27; DNA: TGTGCCAGCAGTTCCACCGGGACAACCTATGGCTACACCTTC; CDR3: CASSSTGTTYGYTF
size: .; D: .; J: TRBJ1-2; V: TRBV9; DNA: TGTGCCAGCAGCGTATCCACAGGGCGAAGAACAGATGGCTACACCTTC; CDR3: CASSVSTGRRTDGYTF
size: .; D: TRBD1; J: TRBJ2-1; V: TRBV7-2; DNA: TGTGCCAGCAGCTTAAGACAGGGACCTCTGAACAATGAGCAGTTCTTC; CDR3: CASSLRQGPLNNEQFF
size: .; D: TRBD1; J: TRBJ2-1; V: TRBV18; DNA: TGTGCCAGCTCACCAGCCCGTCAGGGGGTCAGTGAGCAGTTCTTC; CDR3: CASSPARQGVSEQFF
size: .; D: .; J: TRBJ1-6; V: TRBV30; DNA: TGTGCCTGGACAGGGCTAGGCTCCTATAATTCACCCCTCCACTTT; CDR3: CAWTGLGSYNSPLHF
size: .; D: TRBD2; J: TRBJ2-1; V: TRBV3-1/TRBV3-2; DNA: TGTGCCAGCAGCCCCCTAGGAACTAGCGGGGGCCTATCCTACAATGAGCAGTTCTTC; CDR3: CASSPLGTSGGLSYNEQFF
size: .; D: .; J: TRBJ1-4; V: TRBV5-6; DNA: TGTGCCAGCAGACAACGGCAGGAGCGGAAACTGTTTTTT; CDR3: CASRQRQERKLFF
size: .; D: .; J: TRBJ1-4; V: TRBV12-3/TRBV12-4; DNA: TGTGCCAGCAGTGTAGGTACAGTTGAACTGTTTTTT; CDR3: CASSVGTVELFF
size: .; D: TRBD2; J: TRBJ2-1; V: TRBV9; DNA: TGTGCCAGCAGCGAAGGCATGGGACTAGCAAATGAGCAGTTCTTC; CDR3: CASSEGMGLANEQFF
size: few; D: .; J: TRBJ2-4; V: TRBV3-1/TRBV3-2; DNA: TGTGCCAGCAGCCAGTCAGGGCTCGTAGCCAAAAACATTCAGTACTTC; CDR3: CASSQSGLVAKNIQYF
size: .; D: .; J: TRBJ1-2; V: TRBV27; DNA: TGTGCCAGCAGTCTGGGGACACGAAATAGGGTAATGGATGGCTACACCTTC; CDR3: CASSLGTRNRVMDGYTF
size: .; D: .; J: TRBJ1-6; V: TRBV7-8; DNA: TGTGCCAGCAGCTTAGATCCAGGGAGGATTCATAATTCACCCCTCCACTTT; CDR3: CASSLDPGRIHNSPLHF
size: once; D: .; J: TRBJ1-6; V: TRBV25-1; DNA: TGTGCCAGCAGTGGGTACCTTCAGAGGGCACCCCTCCACTTT; CDR3: CASSGYLQRAPLHF
size: once; D: .; J: TRBJ1-1; V: TRBV10-2; DNA: TGCGCCAGCAGTGAGCAGGGGAGAGCGACTGAAGCTTTCTTT; CDR3: CASSEQGRATEAFF
size: .; D: TRBD1; J: TRBJ1-4; V: TRBV7-9; DNA: TGTGCCAGCAGCTCTGCCAGGGGACAGGAAAAACTGTTTTTT; CDR3: CASSSARGQEKLFF
size: .; D: .; J: TRBJ1-6; V: TRBV6-5; DNA: TGTGCCACCCACGGCGGGGCAGCCTTTAATTCACCCCTCCACTTT; CDR3: CATHGGAAFNSPLHF
size: .; D: TRBD1; J: TRBJ1-2; V: TRBV7-6; DNA: TGTGCCAGCAGCTTTCCTCGACAGGGGAAGGCTAACTATGGCTACACCTTC; CDR3: CASSFPRQGKANYGYTF
size: once; D: .; J: TRBJ1-2; V: TRBV27; DNA: TGTGCCAGCAGTTTAGGCGGGTCCGCCTATGGCTACACCTTC; CDR3: CASSLGGSAYGYTF